One sample yielded the 31 T cell receptor beta chains listed below, sequenced in a study of T cells after yellow fever vaccination. In TCRdb, the 5' RACE reads were re-called with MiXCR into one record per CDR3 protein. The sample shows fewer than 350,000 distinct CDR3 sequences, around 4% of them seen only once. Sequenced material: PBMCs, taken on the day of the yellow fever booster vaccination. These receptors were obtained from a man aged 18 to 30 who received the YFV17D yellow fever vaccine.

This clonotype has at least ten counts. The chain uses TRBV6-2 or TRBV6-3 and TRBJ2-5; no clear D. This CDR3 has 17 amino acids. Germline V CDR1 and CDR2: MNHEY, SVGEGT. With 0 bases removed from V and 1 base from J, the gap between germline ends came to 15 bases. This chain's CDR3 is CASSYSTYGPLQETQYF. The DNA for the CDR3 is TGTGCCAGCAGTTACTCGACCTACGGCCCGCTCCAAGAGACCCAGTACTTC.

This clonotype showed up many times. The chain has TRBV5-1 and TRBJ2-3, with a tentative D call TRBD2 (6 bases). CDR3 length: 15 residues. Germline-derived CDR1 and CDR2 are SGHRS and YFSETQ. Trimming took 7 bases from V and 6 from J, leaving 21 bases between them. The CDR3 region is CASAPGTQRADTQYF. The DNA for the CDR3 is TGCGCCAGCGCACCCGGGACTCAGCGGGCGGATACGCAGTATTTT.

Ten or more counts support this clonotype. This chain joins TRBV5-1 and TRBJ2-3; 9 bases agree with TRBD1. Germline assignment: CDR1 SGHRS and CDR2 YFSETQ. V lost 2 bases and J lost 5; bases outside the gene matches: 6. The CDR3 is 15 amino acids. CDR3: CASSLARTGVDTQYF. CDR3 nucleotides: TGCGCCAGCAGCTTAGCCCGGACAGGGGTAGATACGCAGTATTTT. Full variable domain (missing parts from reference TRBV5-1 and TRBJ2-3): KAGVTQTPRYLIKTRGQQVTLSCSPISGHRSVSWYQQTPGQGLQFLFEYFSETQRNKGNFPGRFSGRQFSNSRSEMNVSTLELGDSALYLCASSLARTGVDTQYFGPGTRLTVL.

This clonotype was detected a few times. This chain links TRBV12-3 or TRBV12-4 with TRBJ2-5, with D possibly matching TRBD1 (6 bases). CDR3 length: 16 amino acids. The V end was cut by 2 bases, the J end by 0 bases, with 13 bases between. The CDR3 protein is CASSLRGQPYQETQYF. CDR3 sequence (DNA): TGTGCCAGCAGTTTACGCGGACAGCCGTACCAAGAGACCCAGTACTTC.

This clonotype was seen many times. The chain has TRBV12-3 or TRBV12-4 and TRBJ2-5, with D maybe TRBD2 (5 bases). The ends were cut back, 3 bases at V and 5 bases at J, with 13 bases in the middle. The CDR3 is 14 amino acids. The CDR3 DNA sequence: TGTGCCAGCAGTTTGGGAGCCCGGCGGGAGACCCAGTACTTC. This codes for CASSLGARRETQYF.

This clonotype was detected many times. This chain connects TRBV5-1 to TRBJ2-1; no clear D. The CDR3 is 16 amino acids. V was trimmed by 0 bases and J by 2 bases, leaving 12 bases between them. The V gene's germline CDR1 is SGHRS and CDR2 YFSETQ. The CDR3 nucleotides are TGCGCCAGCAGCTTGGAAGGGCTCTCCGCCTACAATGAGCAGTTCTTC. This encodes CASSLEGLSAYNEQFF. Full variable domain (missing parts from reference TRBV5-1 and TRBJ2-1): KAGVTQTPRYLIKTRGQQVTLSCSPISGHRSVSWYQQTPGQGLQFLFEYFSETQRNKGNFPGRFSGRQFSNSRSEMNVSTLELGDSALYLCASSLEGLSAYNEQFFGPGTRLTVL.

This clonotype was recorded many times. This chain links TRBV4-1 with TRBJ1-2; no reliable D call. There are 15 residues in the CDR3. Germline CDR1 reads MGHRA; CDR2 reads YSYEKL. Trimming shortened V by 0 bases and J by 0 bases, and 8 bases separated the two germline ends. CDR3 nucleotides: TGCGCCAGCAGCCAAGAAGATAGAGCTAACTATGGCTACACCTTC. Protein product: CASSQEDRANYGYTF.

V is TRBV3-1 and J is TRBJ2-7; D may be TRBD1 (6 bases). With 1 base removed from V and 6 bases from J, the gap between germline ends came to 13 bases. The CDR3 covers 14 residues. Looked up from germline, CDR1 is LGHDT and CDR2 is YNNKEL (reference sequence). CDR3 protein: CASSQGNREVEQYF. The DNA of the CDR3 is TGTGCCAGCAGCCAAGGCAACAGGGAAGTCGAGCAGTACTTC.

This clonotype appeared many times. This sequence joins TRBV12-3 or TRBV12-4 and TRBJ2-4; no clear D. This CDR3 has 13 residues. V gave up 6 bases and J gave up 0 bases, with 6 bases separating them. CDR3 coding DNA: TGTGCCAGCAGCTTGATAGCCAAAAACATTCAGTACTTC. Translating it yields CASSLIAKNIQYF.

This clonotype was picked up a small number of times. The CDR3: CASSELGSGTDTQYF. The CDR3, as DNA: TGTGCCAGCAGCGAACTAGGTTCGGGGACAGATACGCAGTATTTT. J is TRBJ2-3 and V is TRBV7-3; tentative D call: TRBD2 (5 bases). Germline lookup yields CDR1 SGHTA and CDR2 FQGTGA. V lost 5 bases, J lost 3 bases, and 15 bases lay in between. The CDR3 length is 15 residues.

This clonotype showed up many times. The chain combines TRBV20-1 with TRBJ1-2; tentative D call: TRBD1 (5 bases). This CDR3 comprises 14 residues. With 3 bases removed from V and 4 bases from J, the gap between germline ends came to 15 bases. Germline-derived CDR1 and CDR2 are DFQATT and SNEGSKA (reference sequence). The CDR3: CSASEAGILYGYTF. CDR3 sequence (DNA): TGCAGTGCTAGTGAAGCAGGGATCCTCTATGGCTACACCTTC.

This clonotype was recorded at least ten times. The chain has TRBV5-5 and TRBJ2-6, with D uncertain. V was pared by 1 base and J by 0 bases, with 8 bases between. There are 16 residues in the CDR3. CDR1 SGHKS and CDR2 YYEKEE come from the germline V gene (reference sequence). This chain's CDR3 is CASSLRADSGANVLTF. DNA of the CDR3: TGTGCCAGCAGCTTGAGAGCAGACTCTGGGGCCAACGTCCTGACTTTC.

The rearrangement links TRBV5-1 to TRBJ2-1; D might be TRBD1 or TRBD2, each matching 6 bases. Per the germline V gene, CDR1 is SGHRS and CDR2 is YFSETQ. V was clipped by 2 bases and J by 7 bases, with 16 bases between them. The length of the CDR3 is 15 residues. The CDR3 reads CASSFLADRDNEQFF. As DNA, the CDR3 is TGCGCCAGCAGCTTCTTAGCGGACAGAGATAATGAGCAGTTCTTC. Full variable domain (outside the CDR3, taken from reference TRBV5-1 and TRBJ2-1): KAGVTQTPRYLIKTRGQQVTLSCSPISGHRSVSWYQQTPGQGLQFLFEYFSETQRNKGNFPGRFSGRQFSNSRSEMNVSTLELGDSALYLCASSFLADRDNEQFFGPGTRLTVL.

This clonotype was recorded at least ten times. V is TRBV7-2 and J is TRBJ2-7, with 7 bases fitting TRBD1. V lost 4 bases, J lost 0 bases, and 12 bases stayed unmatched. This CDR3 is 17 amino acids long. Germline assignment: CDR1 SGHTA and CDR2 FQGNSA. The CDR3 sequence is CASSSTLRGPVSYEQYF. The CDR3 nucleotides are TGTGCCAGCAGCTCCACCCTTAGGGGGCCCGTCTCCTACGAGCAGTACTTC. The full variable domain, with the rest looked up from reference TRBV7-2 and TRBJ2-7, is GAGVSQSPSNKVTEKGKDVELRCDPISGHTALYWYRQSLGQGLEFLIYFQGNSAPDKSGLPSDRFSAERTGGSVSTLTIQRTQQEDSAVYLCASSSTLRGPVSYEQYFGPGTRLTVT.

CDR3 coding DNA: TGTGCCAGCAGCGCAAACCGGTTTTGGAGCTCGGGGGAGACCCAGTACTTC. This codes for CASSANRFWSSGETQYF. The chain employs TRBV14 and TRBJ2-5; D might be TRBD2 (5 bases). This CDR3 is built from 17 residues. Germline CDR1 and CDR2: SGHDN and FVKESK. Trimming cost V 5 bases and J 5 bases, with 24 bases left between them. Complete variable domain (other parts from reference TRBV14 and TRBJ2-5): EAGVTQFPSHSVIEKGQTVTLRCDPISGHDNLYWYRRVMGKEIKFLLHFVKESKQDESGMPNNRFLAERTGGTYSTLKVQPAELEDSGVYFCASSANRFWSSGETQYFGPGTRLLVL.

This clonotype was detected ten times or more. This chain links TRBV5-1 with TRBJ1-1, with TRBD1 as a possible D gene (5 bases). This CDR3 region has 15 residues. With 0 bases removed from V and 2 bases from J, the gap between germline ends came to 11 bases. From germline, CDR1 is SGHRS and CDR2 YFSETQ. The CDR3 sequence is CASSLEGHTNTEAFF. The CDR3 coding sequence is TGCGCCAGCAGCTTGGAGGGGCACACCAACACTGAAGCTTTCTTT.

In its sample, this clonotype was seen many times. The chain is built from TRBV5-1 and TRBJ2-7; TRBD1 matches 7 bases. The CDR3 runs to 14 residues. V lost 7 bases to trimming and J lost 1 base; unmatched junction nucleotides: 8. Per the germline V gene, CDR1 is SGHRS and CDR2 is YFSETQ. The CDR3 reads CASAVMGQSYEQYF. CDR3 DNA sequence: TGCGCCAGCGCCGTGATGGGACAGTCCTACGAGCAGTACTTC.

V is TRBV7-3 and J is TRBJ2-1, with TRBD2 matching over 15 bases. After removal of 5 bases from V and 0 bases from J, the junction contained 5 bases not matched to a gene. The CDR3 has 18 residues. The germline CDR1 and CDR2 sequences are SGHTA and FQGTGA. The CDR3 coding sequence is TGTGCCAGCAGCCTAGGGACTAGCGGGGGGTTCTCCTACAATGAGCAGTTCTTC. Its protein product is CASSLGTSGGFSYNEQFF.

The genes are TRBV29-1 and TRBJ1-1, with TRBD1 identical over 7 bases. The V gene's germline CDR1 is SQVTM and CDR2 ANQGSEA. The CDR3 is 12 amino acids. Trimming took 6 bases from V and 8 from J; bases not matched to a gene: 9. The CDR3 nucleotides are TGCAGCGTCGACAGGGAAGGGGTGGAAGCTTTCTTT. Its protein is CSVDREGVEAFF. The full variable domain, with the rest looked up from reference TRBV29-1 and TRBJ1-1, is SAVISQKPSRDICQRGTSLTIQCQVDSQVTMMFWYRQQPGQSLTLIATANQGSEATYESGFVIDKFPISRPNLTFSTLTVSNMSPEDSSIYLCSVDREGVEAFFGQGTRLTVV.

This clonotype was counted at least ten times. The rearrangement joins TRBV4-2 to TRBJ2-7; D is unresolved. Germline V CDR1 and CDR2: LGHNA, YNFKEQ. The germline V and J ends were trimmed by 2 bases and 4 bases, with 3 bases remaining between them. The CDR3 loop spans 11 amino acids. DNA for the CDR3: TGTGCCAGCAGCCAACAGTACGAGCAGTACTTC. This gives the protein CASSQQYEQYF.

The chain is built from TRBV6-5 and TRBJ1-4; no definite D call. Germline V lookup: CDR1 MNHEY, CDR2 SVGAGI. The length of the CDR3 is 13 residues. The V gene lost 6 bases and the J gene lost 5 bases, with 10 bases spanning the gap. The DNA for the CDR3 is TGTGCCAGCAGCCACCGGAAGAATGAAAAACTGTTTTTT. It translates to CASSHRKNEKLFF.

Many counts were recorded for this clonotype. This chain uses TRBV29-1 with TRBJ2-5; TRBD1 matches at 7 bases. V shed 7 bases and J 5 bases; nucleotides not matched to a gene: 7. Germline V gives CDR1 SQVTM, CDR2 ANQGSEA. The length of the CDR3 is 12 residues. CDR3 residues: CSGRQGVETQYF. CDR3 sequence (DNA): TGCAGCGGACGACAGGGAGTTGAGACCCAGTACTTC.

This clonotype was seen only a few times. The chain uses TRBV7-9 and TRBJ2-3; 8 nucleotides line up with TRBD2. Trimming took 7 bases from V and 6 from J; bases not matched to a gene: 12. There are 15 residues in the CDR3. CDR1 and CDR2 from the germline V gene are SEHNR and FQNEAQ (reference sequence). The CDR3 loop is CASTAGGGRQDTQYF. CDR3 DNA: TGTGCCAGCACCGCCGGGGGGGGTCGCCAGGATACGCAGTATTTT.

This clonotype was observed at least ten times. CDR3 protein: CSARARGGVRTDTQYF. CDR3 DNA: TGCAGTGCTAGAGCCCGGGGGGGAGTTAGGACAGATACGCAGTATTTT. The chain employs TRBV20-1 and TRBJ2-3, with TRBD2 identical over 8 bases. Germline lookup yields CDR1 DFQATT and CDR2 SNEGSKA (reference sequence). The CDR3 has 16 residues. The trim removed 1 base at V and 3 bases at J, leaving 9 bases unmatched.

The chain carries TRBV12-3 or TRBV12-4 and TRBJ1-1; a weak D match, TRBD1 (5 bases). The V gene lost 7 bases and the J gene lost 2 bases, with 20 bases spanning the gap. This CDR3 has 16 residues. The CDR3 DNA reads TGTGCCAGCAATGGGGCAGGGACGAGTGGAAACACTGAAGCTTTCTTT. Amino acids: CASNGAGTSGNTEAFF.

The CDR3 nucleotides are TGTGCCAGCAGTCCACAGGGGTATAATGAAAAACTGTTTTTT. Its translation is CASSPQGYNEKLFF. The chain links TRBV12-3 or TRBV12-4 to TRBJ1-4; 7 positions agree with TRBD1. The CDR3 spans 14 residues. J lost 4 bases, V lost 5 bases, and 4 bases had no gene match.

The table lists this clonotype with a few counts. This chain joins TRBV12-3 or TRBV12-4 and TRBJ2-3; maybe TRBD2 (6 bases). Trimming shortened V by 6 bases and J by 4 bases, and 8 bases separated the two germline ends. CDR3 size: 12 residues. The CDR3 bases are TGTGCCAGCAGACTAGCATCAGATACGCAGTATTTT. Translation: CASRLASDTQYF.

This clonotype was observed at least ten times. The chain links TRBV12-3 or TRBV12-4 to TRBJ2-6; either TRBD1 or TRBD2 may supply D (5 bases each). The V and J ends lost 8 bases and 4 bases respectively, with 9 bases between them. The CDR3 length is 13 residues. CDR3 in amino acids: CASRGPGANVLTF. The CDR3 DNA reads TGTGCCAGCCGGGGACCCGGGGCCAACGTCCTGACTTTC.

V usage is TRBV5-6 and J usage is TRBJ2-5, with D perhaps TRBD1 (5 bases). The CDR3 sequence is 14 residues long. Trimming pared 4 bases from V and 4 bases from J, leaving 14 bases between. CDR1 is SGHDT and CDR2 is YYEEEE in the germline V gene. In DNA form, the CDR3 reads TGTGCCAGCAGCGGGCAAGGGGTCCCAGAGACCCAGTACTTC. Translating it yields CASSGQGVPETQYF.

This chain links TRBV7-8 with TRBJ2-2; D is ambiguous. Germline loops: CDR1 SGHVS, CDR2 FQNEAQ. The CDR3 has 14 amino acids. Trimming removed 3 bases from V and 6 bases from J, with 11 bases in between. CDR3 DNA sequence: TGTGCCAGCAGCTTCAACGGGTTCGCCGGGGAGCTGTTTTTT. Translated, it gives CASSFNGFAGELFF.

This clonotype was found many times. The chain couples TRBV4-1 to TRBJ2-1; D assignment may be TRBD1 or TRBD2 (5 bases each). V was pared by 2 bases and J by 7 bases, with 12 bases between. The CDR3 extends over 14 amino acids. Germline CDR1 and CDR2: MGHRA and YSYEKL. CDR3 in amino acids: CASSQPGPTNEQFF. CDR3 nucleotides: TGCGCCAGCAGCCAACCGGGGCCGACGAATGAGCAGTTCTTC.